Below, 5 T cell receptor beta chains from the same sample are listed, as sequenced in a study of T cell responses to AZD1222 COVID-19 vaccine. Repertoires were generated with immunoSEQ multiplex PCR, while TCRdb's copy carries only in-frame clones and drops some. The sample has tens of thousands of clones, roughly 75% seen once. Sequencing was performed on peripheral blood, taken on day 0 of AZD1222 vaccination. Receptor source: an adult in good health.

This chain joins TRBV5-8 and TRBJ2-5, with TRBD2 identical over 10 bases. Per the germline V gene, CDR1 is SGHTS and CDR2 is YDEGEE. The CDR3 spans 17 residues. Trimming removed 0 bases from V and 2 bases from J; junction bases left unmatched: 7. The DNA for the CDR3 is TGTGCCAGCAGCTTGGGAGGTGGTAGCGGGGGGCAAGAGACCCAGTACTTC. This gives the protein CASSLGGGSGGQETQYF.

The chain couples TRBV2 to TRBJ2-1; tentative D call: TRBD2 (7 bases). This CDR3 is built from 15 residues. The germline V gene has CDR1 SNHLY and CDR2 FYNNEI. Trimming removed 7 bases from V and 3 bases from J, with 16 bases in between. Here the CDR3 DNA reads TGTGCCAGCACCCTGGAGGGGGGGGACTACAATGAGCAGTTCTTC. This translates into CASTLEGGDYNEQFF.

J is TRBJ1-2 and V is TRBV6-6; D unclear. Trimming took 8 bases from V and 4 from J, leaving 20 bases between them. The CDR3 sequence is 15 residues long. Germline values: CDR1 MNHNY, CDR2 SVGAGI (reference sequence). The CDR3 is CASVTGVRTTYGYTF. CDR3 coding DNA: TGTGCCAGCGTAACCGGGGTCAGGACTACCTATGGCTACACCTTC.

This rearrangement joins TRBV5-1 to TRBJ2-7; no clear D gene. In germline, CDR1 is SGHRS, CDR2 YFSETQ. V lost 4 bases and J lost 3, with 8 bases in between. There are 12 residues in the CDR3. Written as DNA, the CDR3 is TGCGCCAGCAGCCAAGACTTCTACGAGCAGTACTTC. It encodes CASSQDFYEQYF.

This clone has a single count. The V and J genes are TRBV11-2 and TRBJ1-1; D uncertain. Germline lookup yields CDR1 SGHAT and CDR2 FQNNGV. The CDR3 extends over 14 amino acids. V lost 6 bases to trimming and J lost 2 bases, with 13 bases between them. Here the CDR3 DNA reads TGTGCCAGCAGTTACTCGACGGCTAACACTGAAGCTTTCTTT. It codes for CASSYSTANTEAFF. Supplemented by reference TRBV11-2 and TRBJ1-1, the full variable domain reads EAGVAQSPRYKIIEKRQSVAFWCNPISGHATLYWYQQILGQGPKLLIQFQNNGVVDDSQLPKDRFSAERLKGVDSTLKIQPAKLEDSAVYLCASSYSTANTEAFFGQGTRLTVV.